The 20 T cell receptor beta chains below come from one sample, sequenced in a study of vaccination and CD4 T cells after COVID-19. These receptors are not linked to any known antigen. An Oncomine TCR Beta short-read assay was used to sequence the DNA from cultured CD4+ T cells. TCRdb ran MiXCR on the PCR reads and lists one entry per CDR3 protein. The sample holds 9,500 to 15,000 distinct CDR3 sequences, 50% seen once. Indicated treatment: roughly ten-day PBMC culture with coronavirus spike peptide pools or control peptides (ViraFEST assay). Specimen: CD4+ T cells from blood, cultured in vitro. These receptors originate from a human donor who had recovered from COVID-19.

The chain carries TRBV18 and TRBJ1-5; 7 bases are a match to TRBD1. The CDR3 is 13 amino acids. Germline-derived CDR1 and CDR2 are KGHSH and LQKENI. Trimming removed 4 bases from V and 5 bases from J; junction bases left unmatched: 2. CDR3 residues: CASSRTGDQPQHF. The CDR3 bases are TGTGCCAGCTCACGTACAGGGGATCAGCCCCAGCATTTT.

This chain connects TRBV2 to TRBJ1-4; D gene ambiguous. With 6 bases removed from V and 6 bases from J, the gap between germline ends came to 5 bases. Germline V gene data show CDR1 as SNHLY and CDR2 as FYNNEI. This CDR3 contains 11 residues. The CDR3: CASSWDEKLFF. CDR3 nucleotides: TGTGCCAGCAGCTGGGATGAAAAACTGTTTTTT.

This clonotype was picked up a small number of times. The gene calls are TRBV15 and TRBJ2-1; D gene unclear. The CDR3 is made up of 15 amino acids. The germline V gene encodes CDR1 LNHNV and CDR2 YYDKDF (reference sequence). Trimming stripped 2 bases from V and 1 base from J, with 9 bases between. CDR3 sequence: CATSRSGLSYNEQFF. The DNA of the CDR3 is TGTGCCACCAGCAGATCGGGTCTTTCCTACAATGAGCAGTTCTTC.

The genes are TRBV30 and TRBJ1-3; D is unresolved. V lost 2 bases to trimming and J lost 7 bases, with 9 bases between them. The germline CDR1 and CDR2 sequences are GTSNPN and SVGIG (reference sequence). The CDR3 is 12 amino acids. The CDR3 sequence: CAWSTVGNTIYF. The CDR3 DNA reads TGTGCCTGGAGTACAGTTGGTAACACCATATATTTT.

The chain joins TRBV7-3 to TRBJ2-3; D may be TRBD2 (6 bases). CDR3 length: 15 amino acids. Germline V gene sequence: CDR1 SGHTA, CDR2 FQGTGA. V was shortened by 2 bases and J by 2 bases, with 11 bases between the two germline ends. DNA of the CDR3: TGTGCCAGCAGCTTATACGGGAGTCTCACAGATACGCAGTATTTT. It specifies CASSLYGSLTDTQYF.

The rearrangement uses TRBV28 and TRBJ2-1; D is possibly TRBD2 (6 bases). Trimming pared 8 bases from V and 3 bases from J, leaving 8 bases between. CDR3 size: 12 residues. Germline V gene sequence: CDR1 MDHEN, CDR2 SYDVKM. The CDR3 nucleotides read TGTGCCAGCGTTAGCGGCTACAATGAGCAGTTCTTC. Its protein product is CASVSGYNEQFF.

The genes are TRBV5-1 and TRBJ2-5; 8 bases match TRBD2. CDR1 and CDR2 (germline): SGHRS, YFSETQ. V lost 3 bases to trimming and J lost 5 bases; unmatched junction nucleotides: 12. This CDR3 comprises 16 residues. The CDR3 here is CASSSRFGGARETQYF. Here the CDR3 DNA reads TGCGCCAGCAGCTCCCGTTTCGGGGGGGCCCGGGAGACCCAGTACTTC.

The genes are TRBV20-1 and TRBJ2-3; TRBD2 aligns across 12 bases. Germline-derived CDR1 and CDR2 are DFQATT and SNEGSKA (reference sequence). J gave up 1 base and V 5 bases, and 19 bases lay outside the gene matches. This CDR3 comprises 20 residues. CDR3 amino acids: CSAQATSGSVGLGRTDTQYF. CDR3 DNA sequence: TGCAGTGCTCAGGCGACTAGCGGGAGTGTAGGTTTGGGGCGCACAGATACGCAGTATTTT.

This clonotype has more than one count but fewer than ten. CDR3 region: CASSMGGVNTEAFF. The CDR3 DNA is TGTGCCAGCTCAATGGGAGGAGTGAACACTGAAGCTTTCTTT. This rearrangement joins TRBV18 to TRBJ1-1, with D uncertain. With 5 bases removed from V and 0 bases from J, the gap between germline ends came to 10 bases. Germline assignment: CDR1 KGHSH and CDR2 LQKENI. This CDR3 region has 14 residues.

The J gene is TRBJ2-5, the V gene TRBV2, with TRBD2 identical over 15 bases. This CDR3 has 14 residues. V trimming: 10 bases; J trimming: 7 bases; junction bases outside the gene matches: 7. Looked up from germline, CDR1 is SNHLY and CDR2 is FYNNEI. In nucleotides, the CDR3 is TGTGCCACCGGGACTAGCGGGAGGCGGGGGACCCAGTACTTC. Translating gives CATGTSGRRGTQYF.

CDR3 protein: CASSPATSMSETQYF. DNA for the CDR3: TGTGCCAGCTCACCAGCGACTAGCATGTCTGAGACCCAGTACTTC. V usage is TRBV18 and J usage is TRBJ2-5; 7 bases are a match to TRBD2. The J segment lost 5 bases and the V segment lost 2 bases, leaving 8 bases of the junction unmatched. CDR3 length: 15 amino acids. CDR1 and CDR2 (germline): KGHSH, LQKENI.

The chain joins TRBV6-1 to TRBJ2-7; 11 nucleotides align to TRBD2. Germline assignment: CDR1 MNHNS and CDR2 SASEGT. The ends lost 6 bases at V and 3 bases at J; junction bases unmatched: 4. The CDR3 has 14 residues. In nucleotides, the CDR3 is TGTGCCAGCAGCAGACTAGCGGGATTCTACGAGCAGTACTTC. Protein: CASSRLAGFYEQYF.

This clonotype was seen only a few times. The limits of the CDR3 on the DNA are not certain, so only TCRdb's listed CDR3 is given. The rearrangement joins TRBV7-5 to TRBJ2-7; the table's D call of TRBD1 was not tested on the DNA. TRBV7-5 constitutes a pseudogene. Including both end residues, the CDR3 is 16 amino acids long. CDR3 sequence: CISVSEAFTRGSILYF.

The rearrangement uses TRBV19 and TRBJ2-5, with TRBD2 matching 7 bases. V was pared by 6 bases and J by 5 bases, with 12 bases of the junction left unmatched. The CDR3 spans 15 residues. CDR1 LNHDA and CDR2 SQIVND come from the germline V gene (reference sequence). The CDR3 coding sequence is TGTGCCAGTAGGGACCGGGACGGGAGGAAGGAGACCCAGTACTTC. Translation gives CASRDRDGRKETQYF.

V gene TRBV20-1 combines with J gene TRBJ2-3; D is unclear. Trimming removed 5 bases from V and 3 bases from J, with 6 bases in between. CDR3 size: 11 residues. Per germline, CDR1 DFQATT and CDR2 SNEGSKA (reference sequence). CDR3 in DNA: TGCAGTGCTCCAACGACAGATACGCAGTATTTT. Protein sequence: CSAPTTDTQYF.

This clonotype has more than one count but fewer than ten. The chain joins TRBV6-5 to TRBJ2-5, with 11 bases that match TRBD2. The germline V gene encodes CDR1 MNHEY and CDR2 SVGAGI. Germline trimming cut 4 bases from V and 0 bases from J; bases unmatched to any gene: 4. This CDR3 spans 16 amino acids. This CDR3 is CASSSGLAVYQETQYF. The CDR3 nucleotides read TGTGCCAGCAGTTCGGGACTAGCGGTTTACCAAGAGACCCAGTACTTC.

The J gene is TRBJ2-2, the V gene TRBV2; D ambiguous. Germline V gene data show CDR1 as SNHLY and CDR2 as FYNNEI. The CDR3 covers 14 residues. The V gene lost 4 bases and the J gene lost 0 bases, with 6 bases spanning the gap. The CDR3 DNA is TGTGCCAGCAGTGCCGAGGCGAACACCGGGGAGCTGTTTTTT. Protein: CASSAEANTGELFF.

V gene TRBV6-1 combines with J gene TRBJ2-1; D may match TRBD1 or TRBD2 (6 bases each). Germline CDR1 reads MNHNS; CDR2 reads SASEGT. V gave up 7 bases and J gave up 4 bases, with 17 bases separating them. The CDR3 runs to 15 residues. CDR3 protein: CASTQTQGTYNEQFF. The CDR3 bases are TGTGCCAGCACCCAGACCCAGGGGACTTACAATGAGCAGTTCTTC.

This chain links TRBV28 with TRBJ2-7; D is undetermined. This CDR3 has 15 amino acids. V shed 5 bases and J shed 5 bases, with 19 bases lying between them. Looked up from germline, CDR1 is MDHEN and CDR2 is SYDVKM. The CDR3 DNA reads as TGTGCCAGCAGTCTATACCGGGCTGTGCGGAACGAGCAGTACTTC. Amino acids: CASSLYRAVRNEQYF. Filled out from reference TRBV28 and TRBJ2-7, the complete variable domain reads DVKVTQSSRYLVKRTGEKVFLECVQDMDHENMFWYRQDPGLGLRLIYFSYDVKMKEKGDIPEGYSVSREKKERFSLILESASTNQTSMYLCASSLYRAVRNEQYFGPGTRLTVT.

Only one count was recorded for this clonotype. Here the CDR3 DNA reads TGCAGTGCTAGAGATCCCGGAACGCGGAACACCGGGGAGCTGTTTTTT. As protein: CSARDPGTRNTGELFF. The chain is built from TRBV20-1 and TRBJ2-2, with unresolved D. This CDR3 region has 16 residues. Germline CDR1 is DFQATT and CDR2 is SNEGSKA (reference sequence). V was shortened by 0 bases and J by 1 base, with 12 bases between the two germline ends.